The sequence of this T cell receptor (beta chain) was determined in a study of cytomegalovirus exposure and HLA in healthy donors. Overall study findings and caveats: Reports credit the classifier with highly specific, highly sensitive diagnosis of cytomegalovirus status. The sole available immune exposure information was CMV serostatus.

It was with 60 Vbeta and 13 Jbeta primers that the PCR ran. Original analysis: In a later analysis, around 11 million of about 80 million unique beta chains occurred in at least two donors. Sequenced by immunoSEQ multiplex PCR; TCRdb stores in-frame clones only, minus some. The V and J calls and clone size were taken over from that table, and D and trimming were inferred from the DNA. This sample carries 130,000 to 150,000 clones, over 60% of them seen once, and the ten largest clones take 3%. With respect to this clone: The antigen is unknown.

Trimming left V 6 bases short and J 5 bases short, with 16 bases between. The CDR3 is made up of 14 amino acids. The germline V gene encodes CDR1 MNHNS and CDR2 SASEGT. The sequenced material came from PBMCs. The J gene is TRBJ1-2, the V gene TRBV6-1; a weak D match, TRBD1 (5 bases). The sequence was obtained from a man between 40 and 49 years old in good health and CMV-seropositive. The CDR3, as DNA: TGTGCCAGCAGAGGGCAGGGATCGGAATATGGCTACACCTTC. Protein product: CASRGQGSEYGYTF.